This T cell receptor beta chain derives from a study of molecular identifiers for immune sequencing clone quantification. General study points: Underestimated sizes of highly expanded clones could result from identical TCR molecules that share a barcode. Investigators reportedly could detect spiked Jurkat TCR RNA from one cell among some 940,000 naive cells.

TCRdb re-called the PCR reads with MiXCR, one entry per CDR3 protein. The sample yields 40,000 to 45,000 distinct CDR3 sequences, under 20% seen once. In regard to this clonotype: Its target is not known.

This CDR3 is built from 11 residues. V was cut by 0 bases and J by 9 bases, with 6 bases left in between. The V and J genes are TRBV23-1 and TRBJ2-7; D perhaps matches TRBD1 (5 bases). Being an ORF, TRBV23-1 has a function that is uncertain. The TCR comes from a human donor in good health. Some libraries in this study had Jurkat cell RNA spiked in. What was sequenced was naive CD8+ T cells from blood, with Jurkat cell RNA spiked in. Subset meaning: FACS-sorted CD8+CD4-CCR7+CD45RA+ naive T cells. In DNA, the CDR3 is TGCGCCAGCAGTCAATCGGGGCTGCAGTACTTC. Amino acids: CASSQSGLQYF.